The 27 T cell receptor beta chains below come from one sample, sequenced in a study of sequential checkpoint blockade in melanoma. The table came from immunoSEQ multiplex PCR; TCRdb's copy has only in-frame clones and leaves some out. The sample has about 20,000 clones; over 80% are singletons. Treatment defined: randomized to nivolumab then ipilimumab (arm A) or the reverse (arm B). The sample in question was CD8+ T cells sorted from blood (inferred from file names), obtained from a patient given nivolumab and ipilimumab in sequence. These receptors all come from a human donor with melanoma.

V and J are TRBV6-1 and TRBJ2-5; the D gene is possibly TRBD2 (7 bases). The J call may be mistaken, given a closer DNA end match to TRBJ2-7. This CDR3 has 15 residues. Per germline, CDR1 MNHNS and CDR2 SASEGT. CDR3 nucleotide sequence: TGTGCCAGCAGGAACTACGGGGGGCGCGCCCACGAGCAGTACTTC. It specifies CASRNYGGRAHEQYF.

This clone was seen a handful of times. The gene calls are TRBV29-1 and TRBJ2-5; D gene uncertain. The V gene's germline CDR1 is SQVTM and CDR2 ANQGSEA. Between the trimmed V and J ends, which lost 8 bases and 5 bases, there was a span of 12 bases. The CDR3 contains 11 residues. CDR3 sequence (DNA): TGCAGCACCTGGGTCAGGGAGACCCAGTACTTC. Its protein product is CSTWVRETQYF. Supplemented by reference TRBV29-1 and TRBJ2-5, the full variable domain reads SAVISQKPSRDICQRGTSLTIQCQVDSQVTMMFWYRQQPGQSLTLIATANQGSEATYESGFVIDKFPISRPNLTFSTLTVSNMSPEDSSIYLCSTWVRETQYFGPGTRLLVL.

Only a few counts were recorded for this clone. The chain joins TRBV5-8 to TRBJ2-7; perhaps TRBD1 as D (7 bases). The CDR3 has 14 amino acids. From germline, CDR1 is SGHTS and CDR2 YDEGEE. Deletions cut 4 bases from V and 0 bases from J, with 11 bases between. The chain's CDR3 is CASSGGDSSYEQYF. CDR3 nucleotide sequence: TGTGCCAGCAGCGGAGGGGACAGCTCCTACGAGCAGTACTTC.

CDR3 nucleotide sequence: TGTGCAAGTCGCTTAGAACAGGGATCCTCTGGGGCCAACGTCCTGACTTTC. The encoded protein is CASRLEQGSSGANVLTF. The chain joins TRBV12-2 to TRBJ2-6; the D call TRBD1 from the table was never checked on the DNA. TRBV12-2 has pseudogene status. This CDR3 is 17 amino acids long.

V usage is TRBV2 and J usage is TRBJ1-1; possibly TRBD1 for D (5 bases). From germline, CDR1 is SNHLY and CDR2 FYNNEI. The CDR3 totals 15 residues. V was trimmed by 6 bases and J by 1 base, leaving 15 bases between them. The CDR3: CASSGGGAPNTEAFF. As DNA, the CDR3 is TGTGCCAGCAGCGGGGGTGGGGCTCCGAACACTGAAGCTTTCTTT.

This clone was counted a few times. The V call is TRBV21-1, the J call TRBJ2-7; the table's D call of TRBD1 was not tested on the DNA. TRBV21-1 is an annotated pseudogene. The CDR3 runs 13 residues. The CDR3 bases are TGTGCCAGCCTCAACCGGGCAGGGAAGGAGCAGTACTTC. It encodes CASLNRAGKEQYF.

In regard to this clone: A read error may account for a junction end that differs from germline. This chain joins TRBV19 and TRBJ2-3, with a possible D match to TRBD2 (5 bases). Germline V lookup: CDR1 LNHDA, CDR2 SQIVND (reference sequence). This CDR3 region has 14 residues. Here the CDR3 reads CASSISAFWDTQCF. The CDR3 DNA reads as TGTGCCAGTAGTATTAGCGCGTTTTGGGATACGCAGTGTTTT.

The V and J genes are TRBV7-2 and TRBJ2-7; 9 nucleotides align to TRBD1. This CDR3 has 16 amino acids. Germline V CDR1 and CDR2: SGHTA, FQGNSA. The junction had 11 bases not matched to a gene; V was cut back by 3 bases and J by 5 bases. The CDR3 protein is CASSFNTGGPLHEQYF. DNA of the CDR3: TGTGCCAGCAGCTTCAATACAGGGGGCCCGCTCCACGAGCAGTACTTC.

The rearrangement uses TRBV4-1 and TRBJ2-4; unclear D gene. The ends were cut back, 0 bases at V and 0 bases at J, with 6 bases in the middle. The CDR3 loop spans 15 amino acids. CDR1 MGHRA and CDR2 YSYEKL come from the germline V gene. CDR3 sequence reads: CASSQDTVAKNIQYF. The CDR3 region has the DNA TGCGCCAGCAGCCAAGATACTGTAGCCAAAAACATTCAGTACTTC.

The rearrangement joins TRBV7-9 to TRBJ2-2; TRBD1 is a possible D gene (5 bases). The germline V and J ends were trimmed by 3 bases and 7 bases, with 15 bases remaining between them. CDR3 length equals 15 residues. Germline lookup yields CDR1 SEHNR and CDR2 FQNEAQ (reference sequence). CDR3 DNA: TGTGCCAGCAGCTTTAGACTGGGGCTCGGCGGGGAGCTGTTTTTT. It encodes CASSFRLGLGGELFF.

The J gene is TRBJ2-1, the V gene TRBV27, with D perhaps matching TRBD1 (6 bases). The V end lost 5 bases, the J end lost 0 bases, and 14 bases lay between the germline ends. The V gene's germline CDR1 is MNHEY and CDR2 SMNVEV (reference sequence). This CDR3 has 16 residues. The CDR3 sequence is CASSPMGASSYNEQFF. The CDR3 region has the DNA TGTGCCAGCAGTCCTATGGGGGCGAGCTCCTACAATGAGCAGTTCTTC.

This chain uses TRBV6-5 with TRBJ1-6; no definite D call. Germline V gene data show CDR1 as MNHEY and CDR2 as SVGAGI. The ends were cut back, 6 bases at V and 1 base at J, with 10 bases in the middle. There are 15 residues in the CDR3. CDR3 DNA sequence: TGTGCCAGCAGAGTGTCGGGGTCCTATAATTCACCCCTCCACTTT. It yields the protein CASRVSGSYNSPLHF.

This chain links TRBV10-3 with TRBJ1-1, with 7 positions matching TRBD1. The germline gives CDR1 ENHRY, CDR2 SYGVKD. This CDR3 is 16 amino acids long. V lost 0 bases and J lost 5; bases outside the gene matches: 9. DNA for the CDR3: TGTGCCATCAGTGAGTCGGAGACAGGGTGGGGTACTGAAGCTTTCTTT. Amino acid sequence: CAISESETGWGTEAFF.

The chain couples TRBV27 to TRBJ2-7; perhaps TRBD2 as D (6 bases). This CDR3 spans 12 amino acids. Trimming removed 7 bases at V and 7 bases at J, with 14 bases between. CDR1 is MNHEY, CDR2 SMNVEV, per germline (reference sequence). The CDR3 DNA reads TGTGCCAGCATCTCCCTAGCGCGGGAGCAGTACTTC. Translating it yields CASISLAREQYF.

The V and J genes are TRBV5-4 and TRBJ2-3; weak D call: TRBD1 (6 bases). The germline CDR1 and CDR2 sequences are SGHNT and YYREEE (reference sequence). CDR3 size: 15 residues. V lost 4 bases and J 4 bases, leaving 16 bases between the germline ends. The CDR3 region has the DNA TGTGCCAGCAGCACCGGGACAAACAAAGCAGATACGCAGTATTTT. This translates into CASSTGTNKADTQYF.

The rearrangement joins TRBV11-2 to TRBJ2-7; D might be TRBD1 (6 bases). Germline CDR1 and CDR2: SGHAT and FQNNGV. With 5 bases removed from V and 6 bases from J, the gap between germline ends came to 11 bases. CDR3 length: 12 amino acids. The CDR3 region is CASSVTGPEQYF. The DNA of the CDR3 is TGTGCCAGCAGCGTTACAGGGCCCGAGCAGTACTTC.

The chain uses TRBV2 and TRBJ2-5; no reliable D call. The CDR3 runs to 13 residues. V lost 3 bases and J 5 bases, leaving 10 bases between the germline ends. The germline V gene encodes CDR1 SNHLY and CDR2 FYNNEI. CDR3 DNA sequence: TGTGCCAGCAGTGACTCGGGTTGGGAGACCCAGTACTTC. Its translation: CASSDSGWETQYF.

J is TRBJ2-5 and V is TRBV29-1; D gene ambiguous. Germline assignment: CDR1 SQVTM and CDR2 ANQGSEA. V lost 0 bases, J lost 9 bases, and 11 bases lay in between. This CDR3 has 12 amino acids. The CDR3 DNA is TGCAGCGTTGAAGATACGGGTTCGGCCCAGTACTTC. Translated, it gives CSVEDTGSAQYF.

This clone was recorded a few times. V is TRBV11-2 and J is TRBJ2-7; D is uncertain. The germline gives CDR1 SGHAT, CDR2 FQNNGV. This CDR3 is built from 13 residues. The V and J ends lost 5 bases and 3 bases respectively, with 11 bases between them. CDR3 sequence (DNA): TGTGCCAGCAGCCCCGGCGGCAGCTACGAGCAGTACTTC. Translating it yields CASSPGGSYEQYF.

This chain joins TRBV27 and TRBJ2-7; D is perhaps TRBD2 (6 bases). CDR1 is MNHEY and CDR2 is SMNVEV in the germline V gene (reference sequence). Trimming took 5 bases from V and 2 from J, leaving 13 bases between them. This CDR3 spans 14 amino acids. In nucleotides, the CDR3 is TGTGCCAGCAGTGGGGGGACGGAAGCCTACGAGCAGTACTTC. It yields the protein CASSGGTEAYEQYF.

The CDR3 sequence: CASSIGTANTEAFF. DNA of the CDR3: TGTGCCAGTAGTATTGGGACAGCGAACACTGAAGCTTTCTTT. The chain carries TRBV19 and TRBJ1-1; 7 positions agree with TRBD1. The J segment lost 1 base and the V segment lost 3 bases, leaving 2 bases of the junction unmatched. The CDR3 contains 14 residues. CDR1 and CDR2 (germline): LNHDA, SQIVND (reference sequence). The full variable domain, in which reference TRBV19 and TRBJ1-1 provide the parts outside the CDR3, is DGGITQSPKYLFRKEGQNVTLSCEQNLNHDAMYWYRQDPGQGLRLIYYSQIVNDFQKGDIAEGYSVSREKKESFPLTVTSAQKNPTAFYLCASSIGTANTEAFFGQGTRLTVV.

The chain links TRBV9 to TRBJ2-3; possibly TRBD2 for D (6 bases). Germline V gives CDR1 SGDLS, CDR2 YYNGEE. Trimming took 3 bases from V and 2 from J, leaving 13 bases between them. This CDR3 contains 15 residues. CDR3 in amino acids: CASSASGFNTDTQYF. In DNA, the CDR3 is TGTGCCAGCAGCGCCAGCGGGTTCAACACAGATACGCAGTATTTT.

The CDR3 spells CASSLLIGAGNEQYF. In nucleotides, the CDR3 is TGCGCCAGCAGCCTGTTAATCGGCGCAGGGAACGAGCAGTACTTC. The rearrangement uses TRBV4-3 and TRBJ2-7; the D gene is possibly TRBD1 (5 bases). V lost 4 bases to trimming and J lost 5 bases, with 18 bases between them. The V gene's germline CDR1 is LGHNA and CDR2 YSLEER. The CDR3 is 15 residues long.

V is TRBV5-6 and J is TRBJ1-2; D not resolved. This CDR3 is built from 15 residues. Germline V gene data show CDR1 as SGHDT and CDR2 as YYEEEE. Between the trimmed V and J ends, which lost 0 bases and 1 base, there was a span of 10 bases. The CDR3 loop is CASSLATTFNYGYTF. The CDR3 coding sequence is TGTGCCAGCAGCTTGGCCACCACATTTAACTATGGCTACACCTTC.

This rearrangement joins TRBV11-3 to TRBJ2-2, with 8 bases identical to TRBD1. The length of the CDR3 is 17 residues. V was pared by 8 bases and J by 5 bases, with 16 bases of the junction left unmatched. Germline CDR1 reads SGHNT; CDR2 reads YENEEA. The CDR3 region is CASFGSPGGAQTGELFF. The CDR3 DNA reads TGTGCCAGCTTTGGTTCTCCAGGGGGCGCACAAACCGGGGAGCTGTTTTTT. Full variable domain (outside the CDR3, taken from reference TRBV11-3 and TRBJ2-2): EAGVVQSPRYKIIEKKQPVAFWCNPISGHNTLYWYLQNLGQGPELLIRYENEEAVDDSQLPKDRFSAERLKGVDSTLKIQPAELGDSAVYLCASFGSPGGAQTGELFFGEGSRLTVL.

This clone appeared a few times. The CDR3 nucleotides are TGTGCCAGCAGCAAACCCGGACAGGGTTTCAAAAACATTCAGTACTTC. Translated: CASSKPGQGFKNIQYF. The chain employs TRBV21-1 and TRBJ2-4; no check of the table's D call, TRBD1, against the DNA was made. TRBV21-1 is described as a pseudogene. The CDR3 has 16 residues.

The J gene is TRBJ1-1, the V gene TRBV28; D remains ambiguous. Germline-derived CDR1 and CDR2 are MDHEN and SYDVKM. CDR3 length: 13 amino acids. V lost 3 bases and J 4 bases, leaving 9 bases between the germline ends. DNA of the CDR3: TGTGCCAGCAGTTTCTCGGGAGGCACTGAAGCTTTCTTT. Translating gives CASSFSGGTEAFF. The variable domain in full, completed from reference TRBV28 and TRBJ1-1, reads DVKVTQSSRYLVKRTGEKVFLECVQDMDHENMFWYRQDPGLGLRLIYFSYDVKMKEKGDIPEGYSVSREKKERFSLILESASTNQTSMYLCASSFSGGTEAFFGQGTRLTVV.